One sample yielded the 9 T cell receptor beta chains listed below, sequenced in a study of shared clonotypes between healthy human individuals. Naive-designated CD8 cells lacked CD45RO, were positively enriched for CCR7, and omitted terminally differentiated effector memory CD45RA+ cells. Sequenced by immunoSEQ multiplex PCR; TCRdb stores in-frame clones only, minus some. Altogether some 2 million clones are present, about 95% being singletons, with the ten largest covering about 1.1%. The sequenced sample consisted of naive CD8+ T cells sorted from blood. Receptor source: a man aged 18 to 30 in good health.

The chain employs TRBV9 and TRBJ1-1; TRBD1 agrees at 7 bases. CDR1 is SGDLS and CDR2 is YYNGEE in the germline V gene. V shed 0 bases, J shed 8 bases, and the junction held 4 bases outside the gene matches. CDR3 length equals 13 residues. CDR3 in DNA: TGTGCCAGCAGCGTAGGAGGGGGCGCAGAAGCTTTCTTT. It is translated as CASSVGGGAEAFF.

The chain is built from TRBV9 and TRBJ2-2, with 7 bases fitting TRBD2. The germline gives CDR1 SGDLS, CDR2 YYNGEE. This CDR3 region has 16 residues. The J segment lost 2 bases and the V segment lost 0 bases, leaving 4 bases of the junction unmatched. The CDR3: CASSVASGINTGELFF. The CDR3 coding sequence is TGTGCCAGCAGCGTAGCCAGCGGGATTAACACCGGGGAGCTGTTTTTT.

This clone has a single count. The V and J genes are TRBV7-9 and TRBJ2-7; D gene uncertain. Germline assignment: CDR1 SEHNR and CDR2 FQNEAQ (reference sequence). This CDR3 is built from 12 residues. The ends were cut back, 4 bases at V and 2 bases at J, with 6 bases in the middle. The CDR3 nucleotides read TGTGCCAGCAGCTCCTTGCCCTACGAGCAGTACTTC. Its protein product is CASSSLPYEQYF.

The CDR3 loop reads CASSLGGASYTF. CDR3 DNA: TGTGCCAGCAGCTTAGGGGGGGCAAGCTACACCTTC. The chain couples TRBV7-8 to TRBJ1-2, with a tentative D call TRBD1 (6 bases). The CDR3 consists of 12 residues. Germline V gene lookup returns CDR1 SGHVS and CDR2 FQNEAQ. V was shortened by 1 base and J by 9 bases, with 9 bases between the two germline ends. Filled out from reference TRBV7-8 and TRBJ1-2, the complete variable domain reads GAGVSQSPRYKVAKRGQDVALRCDPISGHVSLFWYQQALGQGPEFLTYFQNEAQLDKSGLPSDRFFAERPEGSVSTLKIQRTQQEDSAVYLCASSLGGASYTFGSGTRLTVV.

The chain is built from TRBV29-1 and TRBJ1-1, with TRBD1 as a possible D gene (5 bases). The V gene lost 5 bases and the J gene lost 0 bases, with 10 bases spanning the gap. The germline V gene has CDR1 SQVTM and CDR2 ANQGSEA. This CDR3 region has 13 residues. The CDR3: CSVLRGMNTEAFF. DNA of the CDR3: TGCAGCGTTCTAAGGGGAATGAACACTGAAGCTTTCTTT.

The chain uses TRBV10-1 and TRBJ1-5, with D perhaps TRBD1 (6 bases). CDR1 is WNHNN and CDR2 is SYGVQD in the germline V gene (reference sequence). The CDR3 is 18 amino acids. V lost 5 bases to trimming and J lost 3 bases, with 23 bases between them. The CDR3 bases are TGCGCCAGCAGTAAACATAGACGCCCGGGACAAGACAATCAGCCCCAGCATTTT. The encoded protein is CASSKHRRPGQDNQPQHF.

This clone was recorded once. The chain joins TRBV27 to TRBJ2-1, with a tentative D call TRBD1 (5 bases). CDR3 length: 13 amino acids. The germline V gene has CDR1 MNHEY and CDR2 SMNVEV (reference sequence). Trimming stripped 4 bases from V and 9 bases from J, with 13 bases between. CDR3 loop: CASSSTQGFEQFF. CDR3 nucleotide sequence: TGTGCCAGCAGTTCTACCCAGGGATTTGAGCAGTTCTTC.

The chain links TRBV19 to TRBJ2-4, with D perhaps matching TRBD1 (6 bases). Germline V gene lookup returns CDR1 LNHDA and CDR2 SQIVND (reference sequence). V was shortened by 4 bases and J by 2 bases, with 15 bases between the two germline ends. The CDR3 consists of 16 residues. The CDR3 bases are TGTGCCAGTAGTACTTACAGGGAAAGAACCAAAAACATTCAGTACTTC. Translation gives CASSTYRERTKNIQYF.

V gene TRBV30 combines with J gene TRBJ1-2; D gene uncertain. Germline V CDR1 and CDR2: GTSNPN, SVGIG (reference sequence). V was pared by 6 bases and J by 0 bases, with 14 bases between. The CDR3 has 14 residues. The CDR3: CACYLSGANYGYTF. The DNA of the CDR3 is TGTGCCTGCTATCTTAGCGGAGCTAACTATGGCTACACCTTC. The full variable domain, with the rest looked up from reference TRBV30 and TRBJ1-2, is SQTIHQWPATLVQPVGSPLSLECTVEGTSNPNLYWYRQAAGRGLQLLFYSVGIGQISSEVPQNLSASRPQDRQFILSSKKLLLSDSGFYLCACYLSGANYGYTFGSGTRLTVV.